This entry lists 30 T cell receptor beta chains sequenced from one sample in a study of a mutant IDH1 vaccine in newly diagnosed glioma. Time point specified: week 47, end of study. Each dose delivered 300 ug of mutant IDH1 20-mer peptide subcutaneously with imiquimod. The antigens for these receptors are not known. The assay was immunoSEQ multiplex PCR, and TCRdb's table has in-frame clones only and misses some. The table lists 30,000 to 40,000 clones, just under 90% of them singletons. Sequencing used PBMCs, obtained from a glioma patient whose treatment included an IDH1 peptide vaccine. These TCRs come from a woman in her thirties with glioma.

J is TRBJ2-5 and V is TRBV6-1; 10 bases align to TRBD2. The CDR3 sequence is 16 residues long. Germline CDR1 is MNHNS and CDR2 is SASEGT. J lost 0 bases, V lost 3 bases, and 4 bases had no gene match. As DNA, the CDR3 is TGTGCCAGCAGTGACTGGCTAGCGGGGGACCAAGAGACCCAGTACTTC. Translated, it gives CASSDWLAGDQETQYF.

The gene calls are TRBV5-1 and TRBJ1-1; tentative D call: TRBD1 (6 bases). Germline V lookup: CDR1 SGHRS, CDR2 YFSETQ. This CDR3 is built from 16 residues. Trimming cost V 0 bases and J 0 bases, with 12 bases left between them. The CDR3 loop reads CASSLGGHYMNTEAFF. The CDR3 nucleotides read TGCGCCAGCAGCTTGGGGGGACACTACATGAACACTGAAGCTTTCTTT. Combining the CDR3 with reference TRBV5-1 and TRBJ1-1 gives the whole variable domain KAGVTQTPRYLIKTRGQQVTLSCSPISGHRSVSWYQQTPGQGLQFLFEYFSETQRNKGNFPGRFSGRQFSNSRSEMNVSTLELGDSALYLCASSLGGHYMNTEAFFGQGTRLTVV.

J is TRBJ1-1 and V is TRBV5-4, with D maybe TRBD1 (5 bases). Germline CDR1 SGHNT, CDR2 YYREEE (reference sequence). V lost 1 base and J 5 bases, leaving 9 bases between the germline ends. The CDR3 extends over 13 amino acids. CDR3 sequence: CASSLQGGTEAFF. The DNA for the CDR3 is TGTGCCAGCAGCTTGCAGGGAGGAACTGAAGCTTTCTTT.

The count of this clone is one. CDR3 residues: CAWKKGGGGGGTQYF. CDR3 sequence (DNA): TGTGCCTGGAAAAAGGGGGGAGGTGGAGGCGGTACGCAGTATTTT. The chain combines TRBV30 with TRBJ2-3; either TRBD1 or TRBD2 may fit D (6 bases each). V was pared by 4 bases and J by 8 bases, with 22 bases between. Germline V gene data show CDR1 as GTSNPN and CDR2 as SVGIG (reference sequence). CDR3 length: 15 residues.

The V call is TRBV9, the J call TRBJ2-1; D is perhaps TRBD1 (6 bases). This CDR3 comprises 12 residues. V lost 4 bases and J lost 7, with 9 bases in between. CDR1 SGDLS and CDR2 YYNGEE come from the germline V gene. Written as DNA, the CDR3 is TGTGCCAGCAGCTCAGGGGCTAATGAGCAGTTCTTC. It codes for CASSSGANEQFF.

This clone was counted between two and nine times. This sequence joins TRBV27 and TRBJ1-5; D ambiguous. Looked up from germline, CDR1 is MNHEY and CDR2 is SMNVEV (reference sequence). The germline V and J ends were trimmed by 3 bases and 5 bases, with 8 bases remaining between them. The CDR3 is 13 residues long. In nucleotides, the CDR3 is TGTGCCAGCAGTTTGATTCGCCATCAGCCCCAGCATTTT. This sequence encodes CASSLIRHQPQHF.

V and J are TRBV4-2 and TRBJ2-3; D is uncertain. The CDR3 is 12 amino acids. V dropped 4 bases and J dropped 4 bases, with 6 bases sitting between them. The germline V gene has CDR1 LGHNA and CDR2 YNFKEQ. CDR3 sequence: CASSRNADTQYF. In nucleotides, the CDR3 is TGTGCCAGCAGCCGGAACGCAGATACGCAGTATTTT.

The chain recombines TRBV10-2 with TRBJ1-1, with D unclear. The germline gives CDR1 WSHSY, CDR2 SAAADI. This CDR3 has 14 amino acids. Trimming cost V 2 bases and J 6 bases, with 13 bases left between them. The CDR3 DNA follows: TGCGCCAGCAGTGAGAGGTGGGTCATCGCTGAAGCTTTCTTT. Translating gives CASSERWVIAEAFF.

The gene calls are TRBV6-6 and TRBJ2-5, with 7 bases aligning to TRBD2. V lost 6 bases, J lost 1 base, and 2 bases stayed unmatched. This CDR3 contains 13 residues. Looked up from germline, CDR1 is MNHNY and CDR2 is SVGAGI (reference sequence). Here the CDR3 reads CASSRGVQETQYF. CDR3 sequence (DNA): TGTGCCAGCAGCCGGGGGGTCCAAGAGACCCAGTACTTC.

CDR3 amino acids: CASSLRDTTSGEKLFF. The CDR3, as DNA: TGCGCCAGCAGCTTGCGAGACACAACCTCGGGGGAAAAACTGTTTTTT. This chain links TRBV5-1 with TRBJ1-4; no reliable D call. CDR1 and CDR2 (germline): SGHRS, YFSETQ. Trimming removed 1 base at V and 8 bases at J, with 18 bases between. This CDR3 region has 16 residues. Variable domain in full (rest from reference TRBV5-1 and TRBJ1-4): KAGVTQTPRYLIKTRGQQVTLSCSPISGHRSVSWYQQTPGQGLQFLFEYFSETQRNKGNFPGRFSGRQFSNSRSEMNVSTLELGDSALYLCASSLRDTTSGEKLFFGSGTQLSVL.

The chain carries TRBV6-5 and TRBJ2-7; 8 bases align to TRBD2. The germline CDR1 and CDR2 sequences are MNHEY and SVGAGI. This CDR3 contains 15 residues. V gave up 0 bases and J gave up 3 bases; unmatched junction bases: 4. CDR3 in amino acids: CASSYSPSGFYEQYF. The CDR3, as DNA: TGTGCCAGCAGTTACTCCCCTAGCGGGTTCTACGAGCAGTACTTC.

This rearrangement joins TRBV6-5 to TRBJ2-7; no definite D call. The CDR3 has 13 amino acids. V lost 7 bases, J lost 0 bases, and 10 bases lay in between. In germline, CDR1 is MNHEY, CDR2 SVGAGI. Here the CDR3 DNA reads TGTGCCAGCACCACCTTGGGCTCCTACGAGCAGTACTTC. It encodes CASTTLGSYEQYF.

V usage is TRBV19 and J usage is TRBJ2-2; no reliable D call. The ends were cut back, 5 bases at V and 3 bases at J, with 4 bases in the middle. The CDR3 consists of 12 residues. CDR1 is LNHDA and CDR2 is SQIVND in the germline V gene (reference sequence). In nucleotides, the CDR3 is TGTGCCAGTAGTGCCTACACCGGGGAGCTGTTTTTT. It translates to CASSAYTGELFF.

The chain carries TRBV6-1 and TRBJ1-2; D is perhaps TRBD1 (6 bases). This CDR3 is built from 13 residues. Between the trimmed V and J ends, which lost 6 bases and 8 bases, there was a span of 16 bases. Germline V gives CDR1 MNHNS, CDR2 SASEGT. The DNA of the CDR3 is TGTGCCAGCAGCACAGGGTTCCTGAGAGGCTACACCTTC. Translating gives CASSTGFLRGYTF.

V gene TRBV7-9 combines with J gene TRBJ2-4; D may be TRBD1 (6 bases). From germline, CDR1 is SEHNR and CDR2 FQNEAQ (reference sequence). CDR3 length: 15 residues. V lost 4 bases to trimming and J lost 2 bases, with 12 bases between them. The CDR3 here is CASSSQTGTKNIQYF. CDR3 in DNA: TGTGCCAGCAGCTCTCAAACAGGGACCAAAAACATTCAGTACTTC.

The chain carries TRBV29-1 and TRBJ1-2; possibly TRBD1 for D (5 bases). V was cut by 7 bases and J by 3 bases, with 15 bases left in between. Germline V gene sequence: CDR1 SQVTM, CDR2 ANQGSEA. CDR3 length: 13 amino acids. The CDR3 reads CSADPLRDYGYTF. Here the CDR3 DNA reads TGCAGCGCAGACCCCCTCAGGGACTATGGCTACACCTTC.

The chain is built from TRBV30 and TRBJ1-1, with 9 positions matching TRBD1. The germline V gene encodes CDR1 GTSNPN and CDR2 SVGIG (reference sequence). Unmatched junction bases numbered 10, after V lost 1 base and J lost 1 base. The CDR3 contains 17 residues. CDR3 in DNA: TGTGCCTGGAGTGACTGGGGACAGGGAAGAAGGAACACTGAAGCTTTCTTT. This encodes CAWSDWGQGRRNTEAFF.

This chain links TRBV5-4 with TRBJ1-2; D unclear. Germline CDR1 SGHNT, CDR2 YYREEE (reference sequence). The CDR3 has 13 residues. The V end was cut by 4 bases, the J end by 4 bases, with 11 bases between. CDR3 coding DNA: TGTGCCAGCAGCATAGAAGAGTCCTATGGCTACACCTTC. The encoded protein is CASSIEESYGYTF.

The chain couples TRBV5-4 to TRBJ1-2; TRBD1 matches 7 bases. The CDR3 is 15 residues long. After removal of 3 bases from V and 5 bases from J, the junction contained 10 bases not matched to a gene. Germline V gene lookup returns CDR1 SGHNT and CDR2 YYREEE (reference sequence). Here the CDR3 reads CASSSPGQTFYGYTF. CDR3 nucleotides: TGTGCCAGCAGCTCGCCGGGACAGACTTTTTATGGCTACACCTTC.

The V call is TRBV25-1, the J call TRBJ2-7, with TRBD2 matching over 9 bases. The CDR3 length is 15 residues. Losses at the gene ends were 3 bases for V and 3 bases for J; bases not matched to a gene: 6. CDR1 MGHDK and CDR2 SYGVNS come from the germline V gene. The DNA for the CDR3 is TGTGCCAGCAGTGAGTGGGCTAGCGGGGACTACGAGCAGTACTTC. Residues: CASSEWASGDYEQYF.

CDR3 amino acids: CASIGGNTIYF. In DNA form, the CDR3 reads TGTGCCAGCATCGGCGGAAACACCATATATTTT. The rearrangement joins TRBV25-1 to TRBJ1-3; D is uncertain. Trimming stripped 7 bases from V and 4 bases from J, with 5 bases between. The CDR3 length is 11 residues. Germline CDR1 and CDR2: MGHDK and SYGVNS.

The gene calls are TRBV11-2 and TRBJ2-7, with 9 bases that match TRBD1. Germline trimming cut 0 bases from V and 12 bases from J; bases unmatched to any gene: 9. Germline V gene lookup returns CDR1 SGHAT and CDR2 FQNNGV. The CDR3 runs 14 residues. CDR3 residues: CASSLDQGQGSWYF. The CDR3 DNA sequence: TGTGCCAGCAGCTTAGATCAGGGACAGGGTTCATGGTACTTC.

A single count supports this clone. The J gene is TRBJ2-3, the V gene TRBV10-3; 9 nucleotides line up with TRBD2. CDR3 size: 14 residues. V dropped 6 bases and J dropped 5; count of bases not matched to a gene: 6. Germline V gene data show CDR1 as ENHRY and CDR2 as SYGVKD. In DNA form, the CDR3 reads TGTGCCATCAGCGCTAGCGGGGTTGGAGATACGCAGTATTTT. Its translation is CAISASGVGDTQYF.

The V gene is TRBV18, the J gene TRBJ2-6, with TRBD1 identical over 10 bases. With V trimmed by 6 bases and J by 1 base, 3 bases remained unmatched. The CDR3 runs 16 residues. Germline values: CDR1 KGHSH, CDR2 LQKENI. In DNA form, the CDR3 reads TGTGCCAGCTCGCCGGGACAGGGGTCTGGGGCCAACGTCCTGACTTTC. Amino acids: CASSPGQGSGANVLTF. The entire variable domain, with the rest obtained from reference TRBV18 and TRBJ2-6, is as follows: NAGVMQNPRHLVRRRGQEARLRCSPMKGHSHVYWYRQLPEEGLKFMVYLQKENIIDESGMPKERFSAEFPKEGPSILRIQQVVRGDSAAYFCASSPGQGSGANVLTFGAGSRLTVL.

The gene calls are TRBV29-1 and TRBJ1-1; 9 bases are a match to TRBD1. This CDR3 has 12 residues. Germline assignment: CDR1 SQVTM and CDR2 ANQGSEA. With 7 bases clipped from V and 3 bases from J, the junction kept 3 bases outside the gene matches. The CDR3 coding sequence is TGCAGCGCCTGGGACAGGGACACTGAAGCTTTCTTT. It specifies CSAWDRDTEAFF.

This clone has just a few counts. The V call is TRBV2, the J call TRBJ1-2, with 7 bases matching TRBD1. This CDR3 has 13 residues. J was trimmed by 7 bases and V by 4 bases; bases with no gene match: 6. CDR1 is SNHLY and CDR2 is FYNNEI in the germline V gene. The CDR3 bases are TGTGCCAGCAGTGTACAACAGGGGACTGGCTACACCTTC. Translation gives CASSVQQGTGYTF.

This clone was recorded once. The chain is built from TRBV7-2 and TRBJ1-4; a weak D match, TRBD1 (5 bases). The CDR3 totals 13 residues. The V end was cut by 5 bases, the J end by 8 bases, with 12 bases between. Germline assignment: CDR1 SGHTA and CDR2 FQGNSA. The CDR3 DNA is TGTGCCAGCAGCCGGGGGGGGGAAGAAAAACTGTTTTTT. It encodes CASSRGGEEKLFF.

The rearrangement links TRBV19 to TRBJ1-5; D is undetermined. This CDR3 spans 16 amino acids. Germline CDR1 is LNHDA and CDR2 is SQIVND (reference sequence). V lost 3 bases, J lost 0 bases, and 12 bases lay in between. The CDR3 nucleotides are TGTGCCAGTAGTATTAACAACCCAATTAGCAATCAGCCCCAGCATTTT. Translation gives CASSINNPISNQPQHF.

The rearrangement uses TRBV7-2 and TRBJ2-1, with TRBD1 identical over 8 bases. The CDR3 is 16 amino acids. Losses at the gene ends were 5 bases for V and 3 bases for J; bases not matched to a gene: 9. CDR1 is SGHTA, CDR2 FQGNSA, per germline. In DNA, the CDR3 is TGTGCCAGCAGCGACTACCCCGGACAGGGCTACAATGAGCAGTTCTTC. This gives the protein CASSDYPGQGYNEQFF.

This clone was found a few times. V usage is TRBV19 and J usage is TRBJ1-1; tentatively, D is TRBD1 (6 bases). The CDR3 loop spans 12 amino acids. The germline gives CDR1 LNHDA, CDR2 SQIVND (reference sequence). Trimming stripped 5 bases from V and 10 bases from J, with 14 bases between. For the CDR3, the DNA is TGTGCCAGTAGTGTCCGGGACAATGGAGCTTTCTTT. It is translated as CASSVRDNGAFF. The full variable domain, rest sourced from reference TRBV19 and TRBJ1-1, is DGGITQSPKYLFRKEGQNVTLSCEQNLNHDAMYWYRQDPGQGLRLIYYSQIVNDFQKGDIAEGYSVSREKKESFPLTVTSAQKNPTAFYLCASSVRDNGAFFGQGTRLTVV.